The following is a TCR beta chain sequence with its context. Sequenced by immunoSEQ multiplex PCR; TCRdb stores in-frame clones only, minus some. The sample carries about 47,000 clones, under 90% recorded once. This sample is part of a study of OX40 agonist ivuxolimab in advanced cancers. The germline V gene has CDR1 SGHDN and CDR2 FVKESK. The CDR3 loop spans 15 amino acids. The V and J ends lost 1 base and 4 bases respectively, with 10 bases between them. This chain joins TRBV14 and TRBJ1-4; D not certain. The sequences come from CD4+ or CD8+ T cells sorted from blood, collected in a trial of the OX40 agonist ivuxolimab. The sequence was collected from an adult with an advanced solid tumor such as melanoma, head and neck, liver or kidney cancer. The CDR3 bases are TGTGCCAGCAGCCAAGGTGGTGGCTTTAATGAAAAACTGTTTTTT. Translation gives CASSQGGGFNEKLFF.